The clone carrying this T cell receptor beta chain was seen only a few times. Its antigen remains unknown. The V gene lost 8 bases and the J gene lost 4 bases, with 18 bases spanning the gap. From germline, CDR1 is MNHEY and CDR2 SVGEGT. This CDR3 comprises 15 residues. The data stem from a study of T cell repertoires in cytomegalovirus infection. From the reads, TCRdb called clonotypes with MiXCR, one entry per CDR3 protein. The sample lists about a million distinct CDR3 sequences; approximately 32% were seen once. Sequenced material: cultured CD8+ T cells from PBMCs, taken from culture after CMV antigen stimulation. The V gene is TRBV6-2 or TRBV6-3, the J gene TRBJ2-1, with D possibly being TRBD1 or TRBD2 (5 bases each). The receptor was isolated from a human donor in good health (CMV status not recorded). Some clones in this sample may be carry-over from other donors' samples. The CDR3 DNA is TGTGCCAGCCTCACCCGGGACCGAGCTTACAATGAGCAGTTCTTC. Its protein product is CASLTRDRAYNEQFF.